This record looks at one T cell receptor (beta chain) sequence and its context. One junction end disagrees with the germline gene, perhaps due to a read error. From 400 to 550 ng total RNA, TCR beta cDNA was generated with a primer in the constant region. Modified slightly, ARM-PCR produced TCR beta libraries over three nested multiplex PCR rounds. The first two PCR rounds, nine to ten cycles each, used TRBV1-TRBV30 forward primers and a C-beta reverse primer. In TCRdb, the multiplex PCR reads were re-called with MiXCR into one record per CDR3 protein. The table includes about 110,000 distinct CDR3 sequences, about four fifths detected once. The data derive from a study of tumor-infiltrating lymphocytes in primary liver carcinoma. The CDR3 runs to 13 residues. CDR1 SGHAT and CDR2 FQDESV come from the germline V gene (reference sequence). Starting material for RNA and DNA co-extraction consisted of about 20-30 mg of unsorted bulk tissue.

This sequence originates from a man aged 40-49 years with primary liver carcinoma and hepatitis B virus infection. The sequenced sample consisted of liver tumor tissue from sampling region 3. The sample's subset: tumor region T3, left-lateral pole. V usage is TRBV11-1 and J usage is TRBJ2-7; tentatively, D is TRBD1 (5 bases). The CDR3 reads CASSPWTWNEQYF. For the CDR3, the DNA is TGTGCCAGCAGCCCATGGACATGGAACGAGCAATACTTC.